These 23 T cell receptor beta chains originate from one sample sequenced in a study of T cell responses to AZD1222 COVID-19 vaccine. Sequencing was performed with immunoSEQ multiplex PCR; in TCRdb, only in-frame clones are kept and a portion is missing. This table has some 110,000 clones, 92% appearing once. Specimen: peripheral blood, collected on day 0 of AZD1222 vaccination. These receptors were taken from an adult in good health.

The gene calls are TRBV2 and TRBJ1-4; D remains ambiguous. V shed 2 bases and J shed 0 bases, with 7 bases lying between them. CDR3 size: 15 residues. The germline V gene has CDR1 SNHLY and CDR2 FYNNEI. CDR3 amino acids: CASSEWGATNEKLFF. The CDR3 DNA reads TGTGCCAGCAGTGAATGGGGTGCAACTAATGAAAAACTGTTTTTT.

The V gene is TRBV7-3, the J gene TRBJ2-2; tentative D call: TRBD2 (8 bases). V was trimmed by 5 bases and J by 5 bases, leaving 24 bases between them. Germline CDR1 and CDR2: SGHTA and FQGTGA. The CDR3 totals 18 residues. The CDR3 DNA sequence: TGTGCCAGCAGCCTCCGACAGGGTTTAGCGGGGAAAACCGGGGAGCTGTTTTTT. Protein sequence: CASSLRQGLAGKTGELFF.

The chain carries TRBV20-1 and TRBJ1-4; no clear D. Trimming pared 6 bases from V and 7 bases from J, leaving 6 bases between. Germline V CDR1 and CDR2: DFQATT, SNEGSKA (reference sequence). This CDR3 region has 10 residues. This CDR3 is CSASGEKLFF. In DNA form, the CDR3 reads TGCAGTGCGAGCGGTGAAAAACTGTTTTTT.

The chain employs TRBV7-9 and TRBJ1-1, with 7 bases matching TRBD1. V shed 5 bases, J shed 3 bases, and the junction held 3 bases outside the gene matches. Germline V gives CDR1 SEHNR, CDR2 FQNEAQ (reference sequence). There are 13 residues in the CDR3. CDR3 coding DNA: TGTGCCAGCAGCCTAACAGGGGACACTGAAGCTTTCTTT. Residues: CASSLTGDTEAFF.

The V call is TRBV4-3, the J call TRBJ2-2; perhaps D is TRBD1 or TRBD2 (5 bases each). Looked up from germline, CDR1 is LGHNA and CDR2 is YSLEER. V lost 1 base, J lost 6 bases, and 12 bases lay in between. The CDR3 is made up of 15 amino acids. The CDR3 DNA reads as TGCGCCAGCAGCCAAGGAGGGACCTCTTCCGGGGAGCTGTTTTTT. Amino acid sequence: CASSQGGTSSGELFF.

V and J are TRBV12-3 or TRBV12-4 and TRBJ1-3; TRBD1 is a possible D gene (6 bases). This CDR3 comprises 12 residues. V lost 3 bases, J lost 8 bases, and 8 bases lay in between. CDR3 protein: CASSLDRYTIYF. The DNA of the CDR3 is TGTGCCAGCAGTTTGGACAGATACACCATATATTTT.

The chain links TRBV7-2 to TRBJ1-4, with D tentatively TRBD1 (5 bases). This CDR3 is 13 amino acids long. Trimming shortened V by 5 bases and J by 7 bases, and 11 bases separated the two germline ends. The germline CDR1 and CDR2 sequences are SGHTA and FQGNSA. This CDR3 reads CASSEGAVEKLFF. CDR3 coding DNA: TGTGCCAGCAGCGAAGGGGCCGTTGAAAAACTGTTTTTT.

This chain links TRBV7-9 with TRBJ1-2, with TRBD1 matching over 7 bases. Germline trimming cut 1 base from V and 2 bases from J; bases unmatched to any gene: 7. From germline, CDR1 is SEHNR and CDR2 FQNEAQ (reference sequence). This CDR3 spans 16 amino acids. CDR3 sequence reads: CASSLGQGDDNYGYTF. The DNA of the CDR3 is TGTGCCAGCAGCTTAGGACAGGGTGACGACAACTATGGCTACACCTTC.

The chain combines TRBV18 with TRBJ2-3, with D hard to call. Trimming stripped 4 bases from V and 6 bases from J, with 17 bases between. Germline V gene lookup returns CDR1 KGHSH and CDR2 LQKENI. This CDR3 has 15 amino acids. Here the CDR3 DNA reads TGTGCCAGCTCACGGGGAAGGACGGGCAGGGATACGCAGTATTTT. It codes for CASSRGRTGRDTQYF. The full variable domain, completed using reference TRBV18 and TRBJ2-3, is NAGVMQNPRHLVRRRGQEARLRCSPMKGHSHVYWYRQLPEEGLKFMVYLQKENIIDESGMPKERFSAEFPKEGPSILRIQQVVRGDSAAYFCASSRGRTGRDTQYFGPGTRLTVL.

The chain joins TRBV7-2 to TRBJ1-2; D is unresolved. The CDR3 is made up of 16 amino acids. Deletions cut 1 base from V and 2 bases from J, with 14 bases between. Germline CDR1 reads SGHTA; CDR2 reads FQGNSA. The CDR3 reads CASSLVEAARNYGYTF. The CDR3 coding sequence is TGTGCCAGCAGCTTAGTTGAAGCGGCCCGGAACTATGGCTACACCTTC.

CDR3 amino acids: CSVHTAGHGGYTF. CDR3 in DNA: TGCAGCGTCCACACAGCCGGACATGGGGGCTACACCTTC. This chain links TRBV29-1 with TRBJ1-2; D possibly corresponds to TRBD1 (5 bases). The germline V and J ends were trimmed by 6 bases and 8 bases, with 19 bases remaining between them. Germline CDR1 SQVTM, CDR2 ANQGSEA. The CDR3 consists of 13 residues.

The chain couples TRBV2 to TRBJ1-5; D perhaps matches TRBD1 (6 bases). CDR3 size: 14 residues. V was pared by 7 bases and J by 3 bases, with 13 bases between. Per germline, CDR1 SNHLY and CDR2 FYNNEI. CDR3: CASNGGQFNQPQHF. CDR3 bases: TGTGCCAGCAATGGAGGACAGTTCAATCAGCCCCAGCATTTT. The whole variable domain, filled in from reference TRBV2 and TRBJ1-5, reads EPEVTQTPSHQVTQMGQEVILRCVPISNHLYFYWYRQILGQKVEFLVSFYNNEISEKSEIFDDQFSVERPDGSNFTLKIRSTKLEDSAMYFCASNGGQFNQPQHFGDGTRLSIL.

This chain uses TRBV11-3 with TRBJ1-1, with a weak D call TRBD1 (6 bases). This CDR3 region has 13 residues. CDR1 and CDR2 from the germline V gene are SGHNT and YENEEA. V was trimmed by 3 bases and J by 7 bases, leaving 12 bases between them. CDR3 loop: CASSLGAASEAFF. CDR3 DNA sequence: TGTGCCAGCAGCTTGGGGGCGGCAAGTGAAGCTTTCTTT.

This sequence joins TRBV6-5 and TRBJ2-1; TRBD2 matches at 9 bases. Germline V gene data show CDR1 as MNHEY and CDR2 as SVGAGI. V lost 6 bases and J lost 3; bases outside the gene matches: 6. The CDR3 spans 15 residues. CDR3 nucleotide sequence: TGTGCCAGCAGCCAGCGGGGGGACCACTACAATGAGCAGTTCTTC. It codes for CASSQRGDHYNEQFF.

V usage is TRBV25-1 and J usage is TRBJ2-7; 8 bases align to TRBD1. Per germline, CDR1 MGHDK and CDR2 SYGVNS. V shed 5 bases and J 2 bases; nucleotides not matched to a gene: 5. The CDR3 spans 14 residues. Here the CDR3 reads CASSPRDRTYEQYF. DNA for the CDR3: TGTGCCAGCAGTCCCCGGGACAGGACCTACGAGCAGTACTTC.

Details on this clone: One junction end does not reproduce the germline sequence, and a read error may be involved. The rearrangement joins TRBV7-7 to TRBJ2-2, with TRBD1 matching over 9 bases. CDR3 length equals 14 residues. Per germline, CDR1 SSHAT and CDR2 FNYEAQ (reference sequence). CDR3 residues: CASSRGQGSGELFF. The CDR3, as DNA: TGTGCTAGCAGCCGAGGACAGGGGTCCGGGGAGCTGTTTTTT. Supplemented by reference TRBV7-7 and TRBJ2-2, the full variable domain reads GAGVSQSPRYKVTKRGQDVTLRCDPISSHATLYWYQQALGQGPEFLTYFNYEAQPDKSGLPSDRFSAERPEGSISTLTIQRTEQRDSAMYRCASSRGQGSGELFFGEGSRLTVL.

The chain combines TRBV9 with TRBJ1-6; D gene unclear. Trimming took off 2 bases at V and 9 bases at J, with 12 bases between the two ends. Looked up from germline, CDR1 is SGDLS and CDR2 is YYNGEE. The CDR3 consists of 14 residues. The CDR3 coding sequence is TGTGCCAGCAGCGTGGACCCAATTGGTTCACCCCTCCACTTT. Translation: CASSVDPIGSPLHF.

The rearrangement joins TRBV30 to TRBJ1-1; D is perhaps TRBD1 (5 bases). The V end lost 3 bases, the J end lost 4 bases, and 15 bases lay between the germline ends. This CDR3 contains 14 residues. Looked up from germline, CDR1 is GTSNPN and CDR2 is SVGIG (reference sequence). The CDR3 is CAWSPDSIGTEAFF. CDR3 nucleotides: TGTGCCTGGAGCCCTGACAGCATTGGCACTGAAGCTTTCTTT.

This sequence joins TRBV19 and TRBJ2-5; TRBD1 matches 7 bases. Germline loops: CDR1 LNHDA, CDR2 SQIVND (reference sequence). This CDR3 region has 14 residues. The V segment lost 3 bases and the J segment 1 base; nucleotides outside the gene matches: 2. DNA for the CDR3: TGTGCCAGTAGTATGGGACAGAGCCAAGAGACCCAGTACTTC. Translation gives CASSMGQSQETQYF.

The table lists this clone with a few counts. The chain couples TRBV7-2 to TRBJ1-2; 11 nucleotides line up with TRBD1. The length of the CDR3 is 15 residues. Trimming cost V 4 bases and J 3 bases; bases outside gene matches: 4. Looked up from germline, CDR1 is SGHTA and CDR2 is FQGNSA. The CDR3 here is CASSSLDRGHYGYTF. The CDR3 bases are TGTGCCAGCAGCTCATTGGACAGGGGGCACTATGGCTACACCTTC.

This clone was detected only once. This chain connects TRBV7-9 to TRBJ2-2; 8 bases match TRBD2. J lost 7 bases, V lost 5 bases, and 12 bases had no gene match. The length of the CDR3 is 16 residues. In germline, CDR1 is SEHNR, CDR2 FQNEAQ (reference sequence). This CDR3 is CASSRRAGGSIGELFF. In nucleotides, the CDR3 is TGTGCCAGCAGCCGAAGGGCGGGAGGATCTATCGGGGAGCTGTTTTTT.

This clone occurred once. The rearrangement uses TRBV27 and TRBJ1-2; no reliable D call. Germline CDR1 is MNHEY and CDR2 is SMNVEV (reference sequence). Trimming took off 5 bases at V and 2 bases at J, with 9 bases between the two ends. The CDR3 covers 13 residues. The CDR3 DNA is TGTGCCAGCAGTCCCTGGAACAACTATGGCTACACCTTC. It encodes CASSPWNNYGYTF.

The V gene is TRBV28, the J gene TRBJ1-2; D gene ambiguous. Trimming shortened V by 11 bases and J by 3 bases, and 16 bases separated the two germline ends. CDR3 length equals 13 residues. CDR1 MDHEN and CDR2 SYDVKM come from the germline V gene. The CDR3 loop reads CASQRQEYYGYTF. CDR3 bases: TGTGCCTCTCAGAGGCAGGAGTACTATGGCTACACCTTC.